The 15 T cell receptor beta chains reported below all come from one sample, sequenced in a study of blood T cell repertoires in COVID-19 (TCRdb year 2020). The protocol used for the library was the immunoSEQ multiplex PCR assay. TCRdb took over this immuneACCESS table, retaining in-frame rearrangements with V and J assigned. Such tables are incomplete; in checked studies, under half of the missing clones stem from an unresolved V gene, and the remainder is unexplained. This sample has around 260,000 clones in its table, and 80% to 90% of those were observed once. The ten largest clones take up approximately 4.2% of the sample. The sequenced material came from PBMCs or T cells enriched from blood (not recorded which). The source of these receptors is a woman in her thirties who had recovered from COVID-19.

V gene TRBV28 combines with J gene TRBJ1-5, with 8 bases lining up with TRBD1. J was trimmed by 2 bases and V by 4 bases; bases with no gene match: 4. Per the germline V gene, CDR1 is MDHEN and CDR2 is SYDVKM. This CDR3 spans 15 amino acids. CDR3 protein: CASSSGGKGNQPQHF. The CDR3, as DNA: TGTGCCAGCAGTTCAGGGGGCAAGGGCAATCAGCCCCAGCATTTT.

The rearrangement joins TRBV27 to TRBJ1-1, with D possibly matching TRBD1 (5 bases). Germline V gives CDR1 MNHEY, CDR2 SMNVEV (reference sequence). CDR3 length: 14 amino acids. Trimming pared 2 bases from V and 5 bases from J, leaving 12 bases between. CDR3 residues: CASSLRQGFTEAFF. CDR3 sequence (DNA): TGTGCCAGCAGTTTACGTCAGGGTTTTACTGAAGCTTTCTTT.

The chain joins TRBV7-6 to TRBJ1-3; D call uncertain. V dropped 0 bases and J dropped 4 bases, with 10 bases sitting between them. CDR3 size: 15 residues. CDR1 SGHVS and CDR2 FNYEAQ come from the germline V gene. CDR3 bases: TGTGCCAGCAGCTTAGCCCAGATCCAGGGAAACACCATATATTTT. This translates into CASSLAQIQGNTIYF.

The chain recombines TRBV7-9 with TRBJ2-7; 9 bases agree with TRBD2. The CDR3 totals 15 residues. Germline CDR1 is SEHNR and CDR2 is FQNEAQ (reference sequence). Trimming took 4 bases from V and 3 from J; bases not matched to a gene: 7. CDR3 coding DNA: TGTGCCAGCAGCTCTTTAGCGGGAGCGCTCTACGAGCAGTACTTC. Residues: CASSSLAGALYEQYF. Complete variable domain (other parts from reference TRBV7-9 and TRBJ2-7): DTGVSQNPRHKITKRGQNVTFRCDPISEHNRLYWYRQTLGQGPEFLTYFQNEAQLEKSRLLSDRFSAERPKGSFSTLEIQRTEQGDSAMYLCASSSLAGALYEQYFGPGTRLTVT.

The V and J genes are TRBV27 and TRBJ1-2, with 7 bases aligning to TRBD1. Germline V lookup: CDR1 MNHEY, CDR2 SMNVEV (reference sequence). This CDR3 region has 14 residues. J lost 0 bases, V lost 5 bases, and 3 bases had no gene match. The CDR3 coding sequence is TGTGCCAGCAGTAGGACAGGCCCTAACTATGGCTACACCTTC. The encoded protein is CASSRTGPNYGYTF.

The chain employs TRBV28 and TRBJ2-7; 7 nucleotides agree with TRBD2. Germline values: CDR1 MDHEN, CDR2 SYDVKM. The CDR3 is made up of 15 amino acids. V lost 6 bases, J lost 0 bases, and 8 bases stayed unmatched. The CDR3 coding sequence is TGTGCCAGCAGGGGAAGCGGGATCAACTCCTACGAGCAGTACTTC. Translation: CASRGSGINSYEQYF.

This clone turned up a few times. The J gene is TRBJ2-1, the V gene TRBV6-4; 7 nucleotides align to TRBD2. Germline V gene data show CDR1 as MRHNA and CDR2 as SNTAGT. This CDR3 spans 15 amino acids. Trimming at V came to 0 bases and at J to 7 bases, leaving 6 bases not matched to a gene. CDR3 residues: CASSDSRGVVNEQFF. The DNA for the CDR3 is TGTGCCAGCAGTGACTCACGGGGGGTGGTAAATGAGCAGTTCTTC.

The V call is TRBV7-9, the J call TRBJ2-1; TRBD2 agrees at 8 bases. CDR1 and CDR2 from the germline V gene are SEHNR and FQNEAQ (reference sequence). The CDR3 runs to 13 residues. Trimming cost V 5 bases and J 7 bases; bases outside gene matches: 4. The CDR3 nucleotides read TGTGCCAGCAGCCTGGGACTAGTGAATGAGCAGTTCTTC. It translates to CASSLGLVNEQFF. Using reference TRBV7-9 and TRBJ2-1 for the parts outside the CDR3, the full variable domain is DTGVSQNPRHKITKRGQNVTFRCDPISEHNRLYWYRQTLGQGPEFLTYFQNEAQLEKSRLLSDRFSAERPKGSFSTLEIQRTEQGDSAMYLCASSLGLVNEQFFGPGTRLTVL.

V is TRBV28 and J is TRBJ1-1; D call uncertain. In germline, CDR1 is MDHEN, CDR2 SYDVKM. CDR3 length: 13 residues. V lost 5 bases to trimming and J lost 7 bases, with 14 bases between them. CDR3 region: CASSNPGRFEAFF. CDR3 DNA: TGTGCCAGCAGTAACCCCGGGAGGTTTGAAGCTTTCTTT.

J is TRBJ1-1 and V is TRBV15, with D possibly being TRBD1 (6 bases). V lost 0 bases to trimming and J lost 3 bases, with 14 bases between them. This CDR3 has 16 amino acids. Germline V lookup: CDR1 LNHNV, CDR2 YYDKDF (reference sequence). CDR3 in amino acids: CATSRDLPGEHTEAFF. DNA of the CDR3: TGTGCCACCAGCAGAGATCTCCCAGGGGAGCACACTGAAGCTTTCTTT.

This clone was counted once. The chain links TRBV29-1 to TRBJ2-7; D perhaps matches TRBD1 (5 bases). The V and J ends lost 6 bases and 0 bases respectively, with 12 bases between them. From germline, CDR1 is SQVTM and CDR2 ANQGSEA. CDR3 length: 13 residues. The CDR3 coding sequence is TGCAGCGTGCAGGGCCCGAGCTCCTACGAGCAGTACTTC. The encoded protein is CSVQGPSSYEQYF.

The rearrangement joins TRBV6-5 to TRBJ1-5; TRBD1 might be the D (5 bases). Looked up from germline, CDR1 is MNHEY and CDR2 is SVGAGI. The V end lost 6 bases, the J end lost 7 bases, and 13 bases lay between the germline ends. This CDR3 spans 13 amino acids. The CDR3 spells CASSTGREQPQHF. In DNA form, the CDR3 reads TGTGCCAGCAGCACAGGACGAGAGCAGCCCCAGCATTTT.

The chain recombines TRBV2 with TRBJ2-2; 7 nucleotides match TRBD2. Trimming removed 5 bases from V and 0 bases from J; junction bases left unmatched: 3. The germline gives CDR1 SNHLY, CDR2 FYNNEI. The CDR3 runs to 15 residues. The CDR3 DNA sequence: TGTGCCAGCAGTCCCGGGACTACGAACACCGGGGAGCTGTTTTTT. Translated: CASSPGTTNTGELFF.

The V gene is TRBV5-1, the J gene TRBJ1-5, with D perhaps TRBD1 (6 bases). The germline V and J ends were trimmed by 0 bases and 4 bases, with 11 bases remaining between them. CDR1 is SGHRS and CDR2 is YFSETQ in the germline V gene. The CDR3 runs 15 residues. The CDR3 loop reads CASSLAGVGNQPQHF. DNA for the CDR3: TGCGCCAGCAGCTTGGCAGGGGTTGGGAATCAGCCCCAGCATTTT.

The sample holds one count of this clone. The CDR3 spells CASREGGAWNIQYF. CDR3 DNA: TGTGCCAGCAGGGAAGGGGGGGCCTGGAACATTCAGTACTTC. V gene TRBV11-2 combines with J gene TRBJ2-4; possible D gene TRBD2, 7 bases. Trimming cost V 6 bases and J 7 bases, with 16 bases left between them. CDR1 and CDR2 from the germline V gene are SGHAT and FQNNGV. The CDR3 is 14 residues long.